These T cell receptor beta chains were read from a single sample in a study of immune evolution from preneoplasia to lung adenocarcinoma. Profiled with immunoSEQ multiplex PCR; TCRdb holds only in-frame clones, not every one. Of fewer than 4,500 clones in the sample, nearly 90% are singletons; the top ten hold approximately 5.4%. Sample: FFPE minimally invasive lung adenocarcinoma tissue. The receptors stem from a donor older than 65 with lung adenocarcinoma. CDR3s include the opening cysteine and the closing phenylalanine or tryptophan. D genes are given only for firm matches. Clone sizes are given selectively: once, few, many, or a class where the clone is expanded.

size	D	J	V	DNA	CDR3
once	TRBD2	TRBJ2-2	TRBV4-2	TGTGCCAGCAGCCAACTAGCGGGAGACACCGGGGAGCTGTTTTTT	CASSQLAGDTGELFF
NA	NA	TRBJ2-7	TRBV2	TGTGCCAGCAGTGAAGCCCCGGGTCGTTACGAGCAGTACTTC	CASSEAPGRYEQYF
few	NA	TRBJ2-7	TRBV27	TGTGCCACCGAAATGGGGTACTTC	CATEMGYF
NA	NA	TRBJ1-4	TRBV18	TGTGCCAGCTCACCACGGGGTTCAAATGAAAAACTGTTTTTT	CASSPRGSNEKLFF
NA	TRBD2	TRBJ2-1	TRBV11-2	TGTGCCAGCAGCTTAGATCCGGAGCGGGAGCGCAGCAATGAGCAGTTCTTC	CASSLDPERERSNEQFF
NA	NA	TRBJ2-2	TRBV11-3	TGTGCCAGCAGCTTAGATTTTGCCGGGGAGCTGTTTTTT	CASSLDFAGELFF
NA	NA	TRBJ1-1	TRBV9	TGTGCCAGCAGCGTAGAGGTTCAGGGGACTGAAGCTTTCTTT	CASSVEVQGTEAFF
NA	NA	TRBJ2-1	TRBV19	TGTGCCAGTAGTCTAAACAGGTACAATGAGCAGTTCTTC	CASSLNRYNEQFF
NA	TRBD1	TRBJ1-1	TRBV6-5	TGTGCCAGCAGACCCCTGACAGGGGTGAACACTGAAGCTTTCTTT	CASRPLTGVNTEAFF
NA	TRBD1	TRBJ2-3	TRBV19	TGTGCCAGTCGCCTCGGACAGGGGAGCACAGATACGCAGTATTTT	CASRLGQGSTDTQYF
NA	TRBD1	TRBJ1-1	TRBV30	TGTGCCTGGTCTCCCAGGCCAGGGGGCTTTACTGAAGCTTTCTTT	CAWSPRPGGFTEAFF
NA	NA	TRBJ1-1	TRBV5-1	TGCGCCAGCAACAGGGAGGAGTCGAACACTGAAGCTTTCTTT	CASNREESNTEAFF
NA	NA	TRBJ2-7	TRBV29-1	TGCAGCGTTGGCTTTTTGGGGAACTCCTACGAGCAGTACTTC	CSVGFLGNSYEQYF
NA	TRBD1	TRBJ2-1	TRBV30	TGTGCCTGGAGTGTGGGACAGGGGCCCTACAATGAGCAGTTCTTC	CAWSVGQGPYNEQFF
NA	NA	TRBJ2-1	TRBV4-1	TGCGCCAGCAGCCAAGAGTGGGCAGACAATGAGCAGTTCTTC	CASSQEWADNEQFF
NA	NA	TRBJ1-5	TRBV7-9	TGTGCCAGCAGCTTACTTACCTCCGATCAGCCCCAGCATTTT	CASSLLTSDQPQHF
once	TRBD2	TRBJ2-1	TRBV29-1	TGCAGCGTTGAAATGGGGGGACTAGACTACAATGAGCAGTTCTTC	CSVEMGGLDYNEQFF
NA	NA	TRBJ2-3	TRBV20-1	TGCAGCCGAAACAGGGCAGATACGCAGTATTTT	CSRNRADTQYF
NA	TRBD1	TRBJ2-1	TRBV11-2	TGTGCCAGCAGCTTAGACGGGACAGGGAGTGAGCAGTTCTTC	CASSLDGTGSEQFF
NA	TRBD2	TRBJ2-5	TRBV5-6	TGTGCCAGCAGCTTGGGGACTAGCGGGCAAGAGACCCAGTACTTC	CASSLGTSGQETQYF
NA	NA	TRBJ2-7	TRBV5-1	TGCGCCAGCAGCCAACAGGGGATTGCTTTGGGAGGGCAGTACTTC	CASSQQGIALGGQYF
NA	TRBD2	TRBJ2-2	TRBV19	TGTGCCAGTAGTATCAAGGCCCTTACTAGCGGTCGCACCGGGGAGCTGTTTTTT	CASSIKALTSGRTGELFF
NA	NA	TRBJ1-1	TRBV27	TGTGCCAGCAGTTTCAGGGGCAGGGTTCCTGAAGCTTTCTTT	CASSFRGRVPEAFF
NA	TRBD1	TRBJ1-1	TRBV6-1	TGTGCCAGCAGTTTTACAGGGGACACTGAAGCTTTCTTT	CASSFTGDTEAFF
NA	NA	TRBJ2-6	TRBV2	TGTGCCAGCAAGACAGGGCGGGGGTCGTCTGGGGCCAACGTCCTGACTTTC	CASKTGRGSSGANVLTF
once	NA	TRBJ2-6	TRBV5-6	TGTGCCAGCAGCTTGGTTGGGGCCAACGTCCTGACTTTC	CASSLVGANVLTF
few	NA	TRBJ1-4	TRBV6-1	TGTGCCAGCACGTCAGGGATGAGGGAAAAACTGTTTTTT	CASTSGMREKLFF
NA	NA	TRBJ2-4	TRBV5-4	TGTGCCAGCAGCTTCCGACAGGGACTAGCCAAAAACATTCAGTACTTC	CASSFRQGLAKNIQYF
few	TRBD1	TRBJ2-3	TRBV6-1	TGTGCCAGCAGTGAAGAAGGGGGCGGCACAGATACGCAGTATTTT	CASSEEGGGTDTQYF
NA	NA	TRBJ2-2	TRBV4-3	TGCGCCAGCAGCCTCCAAATCGTTCGGTGGCAGCGGGCCGGGGAGCTGTTTTTT	CASSLQIVRWQRAGELFF
NA	NA	TRBJ2-7	TRBV7-8	TGTGCCAGCAGCTTAGGAGGAGTTAGAATGGGGTCCTACGAGCAGTACTTC	CASSLGGVRMGSYEQYF